This TCR beta chain was captured by sequencing in a study of blood T cell repertoires in COVID-19. The table came from immunoSEQ multiplex PCR; TCRdb's copy has only in-frame clones and leaves some out. The repertoire includes under 250,000 clones, approximately 80% of them detected once, and around 13% sits in the top ten. The CDR3 contains 13 residues. The germline V gene encodes CDR1 SGDLS and CDR2 YYNGEE. Trimming pared 4 bases from V and 3 bases from J, leaving 7 bases between. This clone was detected only a few times. The chain carries TRBV9 and TRBJ2-2; D not resolved. The specimen was peripheral blood. This clonotype was obtained from a human donor in a cohort sampled during active COVID-19. CDR3 coding DNA: TGTGCCAGCAGCCCCTACTACACCGGGGAGCTGTTTTTT. Translating gives CASSPYYTGELFF.